These 30 T cell receptor beta chains were all obtained from the same sample, sequenced in a study of cytomegalovirus exposure and HLA in healthy donors. Here immunoSEQ multiplex PCR was the method, and the copy in TCRdb shows in-frame clones only, minus some. This sample has approximately 180,000 clones; just under 90% occur once, and the top ten carry roughly 1.4%. The sequenced sample consisted of PBMCs. Receptors were obtained from a woman between 25 and 40 years old in good health and CMV-seronegative.

The CDR3 protein is CASREGLGNYEQYF. The CDR3 DNA reads as TGTGCCAGCCGGGAGGGGTTAGGGAACTACGAGCAGTACTTC. This chain connects TRBV6-5 to TRBJ2-7; TRBD2 matches 8 bases. Germline values: CDR1 MNHEY, CDR2 SVGAGI. The CDR3 spans 14 residues. Germline trimming cut 8 bases from V and 3 bases from J; bases unmatched to any gene: 9.

The table lists this clone with a count of one. The chain carries TRBV18 and TRBJ2-7; D not certain. CDR1 and CDR2 (germline): KGHSH, LQKENI. V lost 6 bases to trimming and J lost 1 base, with 7 bases between them. The CDR3 sequence is 12 residues long. The CDR3 nucleotides are TGTGCCAGCTCTTCAGGATCCTACGAGCAGTACTTC. Its translation is CASSSGSYEQYF.

This chain links TRBV5-1 with TRBJ1-5, with 9 positions matching TRBD1. Germline V CDR1 and CDR2: SGHRS, YFSETQ. The CDR3 runs to 15 residues. The trim removed 0 bases at V and 4 bases at J, leaving 2 bases unmatched. The CDR3 region has the DNA TGCGCCAGCAGCTTGGGGACAGGGGCTAATCAGCCCCAGCATTTT. It codes for CASSLGTGANQPQHF. The entire variable domain, with the rest obtained from reference TRBV5-1 and TRBJ1-5, is as follows: KAGVTQTPRYLIKTRGQQVTLSCSPISGHRSVSWYQQTPGQGLQFLFEYFSETQRNKGNFPGRFSGRQFSNSRSEMNVSTLELGDSALYLCASSLGTGANQPQHFGDGTRLSIL.

This clone was found a few times. This chain links TRBV6-6 with TRBJ2-7, with a weak D call TRBD1 (5 bases). CDR1 is MNHNY, CDR2 SVGAGI, per germline (reference sequence). The CDR3 consists of 13 residues. V was pared by 5 bases and J by 1 base, with 9 bases between. The CDR3 reads CASSDSYSYEQYF. The CDR3 DNA sequence: TGTGCCAGCAGTGACAGCTATTCCTACGAGCAGTACTTC.

The chain joins TRBV29-1 to TRBJ2-7; 12 bases line up with TRBD2. Germline V CDR1 and CDR2: SQVTM, ANQGSEA. V trimming: 6 bases; J trimming: 6 bases; junction bases outside the gene matches: 6. The CDR3 runs 13 residues. The DNA for the CDR3 is TGCAGCGTCCTGACTAGCGGGGGTTCCGAGCAGTACTTC. Translated, it gives CSVLTSGGSEQYF.

This clone came up once. This chain links TRBV4-2 with TRBJ1-1; 10 nucleotides agree with TRBD1. In germline, CDR1 is LGHNA, CDR2 YNFKEQ. V was pared by 3 bases and J by 4 bases, with 5 bases of the junction left unmatched. This CDR3 region has 15 residues. The CDR3 DNA reads TGTGCCAGCAGCCAGCCCCGGGACAGGGGCACTGAAGCTTTCTTT. Amino acid sequence: CASSQPRDRGTEAFF.

V usage is TRBV5-8 and J usage is TRBJ1-2; no firm D call. The CDR3 covers 14 residues. The germline V gene has CDR1 SGHTS and CDR2 YDEGEE. V was cut by 3 bases and J by 4 bases, with 13 bases left in between. The CDR3 loop reads CASSSYGEIYGYTF. The CDR3 DNA reads TGTGCCAGCAGCTCCTATGGGGAGATCTATGGCTACACCTTC. Combining the CDR3 with reference TRBV5-8 and TRBJ1-2 gives the whole variable domain EAGVTQSPTHLIKTRGQQATLRCSPISGHTSVYWYQQALGLGLQFLLWYDEGEERNRGNFPPRFSGRQFPNYSSELNVNALELEDSALYLCASSSYGEIYGYTFGSGTRLTVV.

The chain couples TRBV14 to TRBJ2-1; 14 bases are a match to TRBD2. This CDR3 has 19 amino acids. The trim removed 1 base at V and 7 bases at J, leaving 12 bases unmatched. Germline lookup yields CDR1 SGHDN and CDR2 FVKESK. The chain's CDR3 is CASSQVPGLAGDIGNEQFF. The DNA for the CDR3 is TGTGCCAGCAGCCAAGTTCCGGGACTAGCGGGGGATATTGGGAATGAGCAGTTCTTC.

The chain links TRBV5-5 to TRBJ1-6, with a tentative D call TRBD1 (6 bases). Trimming took 1 base from V and 8 from J, leaving 13 bases between them. This CDR3 contains 15 residues. Germline lookup yields CDR1 SGHKS and CDR2 YYEKEE (reference sequence). CDR3 DNA: TGTGCCAGCAGCTTGAATGGGCAGGGGTATTCACCCCTCCACTTT. It specifies CASSLNGQGYSPLHF.

The genes are TRBV11-3 and TRBJ1-1; 7 positions match TRBD1. The trim removed 3 bases at V and 1 base at J, leaving 2 bases unmatched. This CDR3 has 14 amino acids. From germline, CDR1 is SGHNT and CDR2 YENEEA. The CDR3 coding sequence is TGTGCCAGCAGCTTGGACAGGTCGAACACTGAAGCTTTCTTT. Its translation: CASSLDRSNTEAFF.

CDR3 nucleotides: TGTGCCAGCAGCTTAGTACGGAGGAGTGATGGCTACACCTTC. It encodes CASSLVRRSDGYTF. This chain connects TRBV11-2 to TRBJ1-2; no clear D gene. V lost 1 base to trimming and J lost 6 bases, with 12 bases between them. CDR3 length: 14 residues. Looked up from germline, CDR1 is SGHAT and CDR2 is FQNNGV.

J is TRBJ2-1 and V is TRBV4-1; 11 nucleotides align to TRBD2. V was clipped by 2 bases and J by 0 bases; unmatched bases: 9. The CDR3 has 19 residues. Germline assignment: CDR1 MGHRA and CDR2 YSYEKL. This chain's CDR3 is CASSQLPSGGPSSYNEQFF. CDR3 nucleotides: TGCGCCAGCAGCCAATTACCTAGCGGGGGGCCCAGCTCCTACAATGAGCAGTTCTTC.

V and J are TRBV18 and TRBJ1-6; the match to TRBD1 covers 7 bases. The junction had 2 bases not matched to a gene; V was cut back by 2 bases and J by 7 bases. The CDR3 has 14 amino acids. Germline assignment: CDR1 KGHSH and CDR2 LQKENI. The CDR3 protein is CASSPGTANSPLHF. CDR3 DNA sequence: TGTGCCAGCTCACCAGGGACAGCAAATTCACCCCTCCACTTT.

V is TRBV9 and J is TRBJ2-1; 12 positions agree with TRBD2. The CDR3 runs 18 residues. The germline V gene encodes CDR1 SGDLS and CDR2 YYNGEE. V trimming: 3 bases; J trimming: 7 bases; junction bases outside the gene matches: 14. CDR3 protein: CASSDPSSGGAWGNEQFF. DNA of the CDR3: TGTGCCAGCAGCGACCCGTCTAGCGGGGGGGCTTGGGGGAATGAGCAGTTCTTC.

This rearrangement joins TRBV15 to TRBJ2-2; D perhaps matches TRBD2 (5 bases). This CDR3 spans 14 amino acids. Trimming took 7 bases from V and 2 from J, leaving 11 bases between them. Germline V gene lookup returns CDR1 LNHNV and CDR2 YYDKDF (reference sequence). CDR3 sequence: CATTRGGNTGELFF. The CDR3 bases are TGTGCCACCACCCGTGGAGGCAACACCGGGGAGCTGTTTTTT.

The chain recombines TRBV6-4 with TRBJ1-5, with 7 bases lining up with TRBD1. Per the germline V gene, CDR1 is MRHNA and CDR2 is SNTAGT. This CDR3 contains 13 residues. V gave up 6 bases and J gave up 9 bases; unmatched junction bases: 8. CDR3 loop: CASSPYRGGPQHF. CDR3 in DNA: TGTGCCAGCAGCCCATACAGGGGAGGGCCCCAGCATTTT.

The genes are TRBV11-2 and TRBJ2-7; a possible D gene is TRBD2 (5 bases). Germline V gives CDR1 SGHAT, CDR2 FQNNGV. The ends were cut back, 4 bases at V and 7 bases at J, with 20 bases in the middle. The CDR3 consists of 15 residues. CDR3 in DNA: TGTGCCAGCAGCTCATGGGGAGACGGGGAGCGGGAGCAGTACTTC. Amino acids: CASSSWGDGEREQYF.

Concerning this clone itself: The identical CDR3 is also encoded by other nucleotide sequences in the sample. The genes are TRBV6-1 and TRBJ2-5; D may be TRBD2 (6 bases). Trimming took off 0 bases at V and 2 bases at J, with 10 bases between the two ends. CDR1 is MNHNS, CDR2 SASEGT, per germline. This CDR3 comprises 15 residues. The CDR3 loop reads CASSEATGGQETQYF. As DNA, the CDR3 is TGTGCCAGCAGTGAAGCCACAGGAGGGCAAGAGACCCAGTACTTC.

This clone has just one count. This rearrangement joins TRBV4-2 to TRBJ2-7; perhaps TRBD2 as D (7 bases). Germline V gene data show CDR1 as LGHNA and CDR2 as YNFKEQ. Trimming stripped 8 bases from V and 4 bases from J, with 21 bases between. The CDR3 is made up of 15 amino acids. The CDR3 reads CASAAGGAGRYEQYF. CDR3 nucleotide sequence: TGTGCCAGCGCGGCTGGGGGGGCAGGAAGATACGAGCAGTACTTC.

This chain joins TRBV10-3 and TRBJ2-5; 7 bases align to TRBD2. Germline V gives CDR1 ENHRY, CDR2 SYGVKD. This CDR3 has 12 residues. V dropped 4 bases and J dropped 4; count of bases not matched to a gene: 0. CDR3 bases: TGTGCCATCAGTGCGGGGGGAGAGACCCAGTACTTC. Protein: CAISAGGETQYF.

CDR3 residues: CASSYDPASSYEQYF. The CDR3, as DNA: TGTGCCAGCAGTTACGACCCTGCTAGCTCCTACGAGCAGTACTTC. This chain connects TRBV6-6 to TRBJ2-7, with D hard to call. The length of the CDR3 is 15 residues. Germline V gene sequence: CDR1 MNHNY, CDR2 SVGAGI (reference sequence). Trimming removed 2 bases from V and 0 bases from J, with 11 bases in between.

The chain couples TRBV11-1 to TRBJ1-1, with a possible D match to TRBD1 (6 bases). Deletions cut 5 bases from V and 7 bases from J, with 17 bases between. Germline CDR1 SGHAT, CDR2 FQDESV (reference sequence). The CDR3 loop spans 14 amino acids. The CDR3 DNA is TGTGCCAGCAGCCCACGGACAGAATCAATTGAAGCTTTCTTT. Protein product: CASSPRTESIEAFF.

CDR3 in amino acids: CASSLLSGGATEQFF. CDR3 bases: TGTGCCAGCAGCTTACTCAGCGGGGGGGCAACAGAGCAGTTCTTC. This chain links TRBV7-6 with TRBJ2-1; 10 bases agree with TRBD2. CDR1 and CDR2 from the germline V gene are SGHVS and FNYEAQ. The V and J ends lost 2 bases and 10 bases, in that order; junction bases with no gene match: 8. There are 15 residues in the CDR3.

In DNA, the CDR3 is TGTGCCAGCAGTTTATTTGCAGACTCTGGAAACACCATATATTTT. As protein: CASSLFADSGNTIYF. This chain links TRBV27 with TRBJ1-3; no reliable D call. CDR3 length equals 15 residues. Trimming took off 1 base at V and 0 bases at J, with 7 bases between the two ends. Germline CDR1 and CDR2: MNHEY and SMNVEV (reference sequence).

The rearrangement uses TRBV6-6 and TRBJ2-1; 8 positions match TRBD1. V dropped 6 bases and J dropped 4; count of bases not matched to a gene: 8. The CDR3 has 15 residues. Looked up from germline, CDR1 is MNHNY and CDR2 is SVGAGI (reference sequence). The CDR3 DNA is TGTGCCAGCAGCGCCAGGGGGCGCGAGTACAATGAGCAGTTCTTC. It specifies CASSARGREYNEQFF.

The chain recombines TRBV2 with TRBJ2-5, with 9 bases lining up with TRBD2. After removal of 4 bases from V and 2 bases from J, the junction contained 5 bases not matched to a gene. Germline CDR1 SNHLY, CDR2 FYNNEI. CDR3 length: 15 amino acids. This chain's CDR3 is CASSVGGGGQETQYF. The DNA for the CDR3 is TGTGCCAGCAGTGTAGGCGGGGGGGGGCAAGAGACCCAGTACTTC.

The chain employs TRBV18 and TRBJ1-4, with 8 bases that match TRBD1. The CDR3 runs 15 residues. Germline CDR1 KGHSH, CDR2 LQKENI. V dropped 3 bases and J dropped 7; count of bases not matched to a gene: 7. CDR3 sequence reads: CASSPPTGAGEKLFF. The DNA for the CDR3 is TGTGCCAGCTCACCGCCGACAGGGGCGGGTGAAAAACTGTTTTTT.

The chain carries TRBV4-1 and TRBJ2-7; possible D gene TRBD1, 6 bases. CDR3 length equals 13 residues. The V gene's germline CDR1 is MGHRA and CDR2 YSYEKL. The V end was cut by 3 bases, the J end by 6 bases, with 12 bases between. CDR3 DNA sequence: TGCGCCAGCAGCCACCGGACAGCCGCCGAGCAGTACTTC. It translates to CASSHRTAAEQYF.

The V gene is TRBV6-1, the J gene TRBJ2-3, with TRBD1 as a possible D gene (5 bases). V gave up 6 bases and J gave up 5 bases, with 6 bases separating them. The germline V gene encodes CDR1 MNHNS and CDR2 SASEGT. CDR3 length: 11 residues. CDR3 in DNA: TGTGCCAGCAGAAGGGGAGATACGCAGTATTTT. Protein: CASRRGDTQYF.

The genes are TRBV10-3 and TRBJ1-2; the match to TRBD1 covers 7 bases. The CDR3 has 15 amino acids. Looked up from germline, CDR1 is ENHRY and CDR2 is SYGVKD. The trim removed 6 bases at V and 1 base at J, leaving 8 bases unmatched. CDR3 bases: TGTGCCATCAGCCCCTCGACAGGGTTTAACTATGGCTACACCTTC. Its protein product is CAISPSTGFNYGYTF.